The subject of this entry is one T cell receptor beta chain. Profiled with immunoSEQ multiplex PCR; TCRdb holds only in-frame clones, not every one. This sample has 200,000 to 250,000 clones, with 86% found just once. This entry belongs to a study of blood T cell repertoires in COVID-19. Study as a whole: Sites across the United States, Italy and Spain contributed samples from acute and convalescent COVID-19.

Individuals drawn from around 25 US areas were about 18 to 90 years old. This CDR3 is 16 amino acids long. From germline, CDR1 is MNHEY and CDR2 SMNVEV (reference sequence). V was shortened by 0 bases and J by 4 bases, with 12 bases between the two germline ends. The chain carries TRBV27 and TRBJ2-2; a weak D match, TRBD1 (6 bases). This sequence was found in a man between 35 and 55 years old who had recovered from COVID-19. The sequenced material came from PBMCs or T cells enriched from blood (not recorded which). This CDR3 reads CASSLSMGAGTGELFF. The CDR3 bases are TGTGCCAGCAGTTTATCGATGGGGGCGGGCACCGGGGAGCTGTTTTTT.